This TCR beta chain was sequenced for a study of blood T cell repertoires in COVID-19. Across the study: PBMCs, B-cell-depleted T cells, or T cells provided the cDNA or gDNA that made up the material.

This CDR3 has 13 residues. J lost 2 bases, V lost 4 bases, and 2 bases had no gene match. Germline assignment: CDR1 SGHRS and CDR2 YFSETQ. TCRdb's copy holds only in-frame clones and misses some; the assay was immunoSEQ multiplex PCR. The table has over 55,000 clones, around 87% seen once. The V and J genes are TRBV5-1 and TRBJ2-7, with 8 bases lining up with TRBD2. This clonotype was sampled from a human donor with active COVID-19. The donor label of this sample is uncertain. Input material: peripheral blood. In DNA, the CDR3 is TGCGCCAGCAGCCGGGAGGGCCCCTACGAGCAGTACTTC. It yields the protein CASSREGPYEQYF. Full variable domain (remainder filled in from reference TRBV5-1 and TRBJ2-7): KAGVTQTPRYLIKTRGQQVTLSCSPISGHRSVSWYQQTPGQGLQFLFEYFSETQRNKGNFPGRFSGRQFSNSRSEMNVSTLELGDSALYLCASSREGPYEQYFGPGTRLTVT.